The 26 T cell receptor beta chains presented below share a single source sample, sequenced in a study of neurological immune-mediated disorders. One entry per CDR3 protein, called by TCRdb with MiXCR from the 5' RACE reads. The data show about 66,000 distinct CDR3 sequences, about 4.2% seen once. Specimen: PBMCs. The origin of the receptors is a man aged 25 to 40 with multiple sclerosis.

Many counts were recorded for this clonotype. The J gene is TRBJ2-5, the V gene TRBV20-1, with D unresolved. The CDR3 consists of 13 residues. The V end lost 6 bases, the J end lost 5 bases, and 16 bases lay between the germline ends. CDR1 is DFQATT, CDR2 SNEGSKA, per germline (reference sequence). The CDR3 loop reads CSAPGPDWETQYF. Written as DNA, the CDR3 is TGCAGTGCCCCAGGACCGGATTGGGAGACCCAGTACTTC.

In its sample, this clonotype was seen many times. The V and J genes are TRBV27 and TRBJ2-7; D unresolved. V lost 6 bases, J lost 2 bases, and 14 bases lay in between. Germline V gene lookup returns CDR1 MNHEY and CDR2 SMNVEV (reference sequence). The CDR3 is made up of 14 amino acids. The CDR3, as DNA: TGTGCCAGCAGAGCGCTGGGCTTGGCCTACGAGCAGTACTTC. Translating it yields CASRALGLAYEQYF.

This clonotype has ten or more counts. The chain couples TRBV5-1 to TRBJ2-3, with a weak D call TRBD1 (6 bases). V dropped 3 bases and J dropped 0 bases, with 11 bases sitting between them. CDR3 size: 15 residues. Per the germline V gene, CDR1 is SGHRS and CDR2 is YFSETQ. The CDR3 nucleotides are TGCGCCAGCAGCTCCGGGACACCTAGCACAGATACGCAGTATTTT. Translating gives CASSSGTPSTDTQYF.

This clonotype was detected many times. This chain links TRBV20-1 with TRBJ1-1; possible D gene TRBD1, 6 bases. Germline lookup yields CDR1 DFQATT and CDR2 SNEGSKA (reference sequence). The V end was cut by 3 bases, the J end by 1 base, with 12 bases between. This CDR3 has 14 amino acids. Written as DNA, the CDR3 is TGCAGTGCTAGTCGGGGGCAGAAGAACACTGAAGCTTTCTTT. As protein: CSASRGQKNTEAFF.

This clonotype was counted many times. The rearrangement links TRBV20-1 to TRBJ2-7; possibly TRBD2 for D (6 bases). Germline CDR1 DFQATT, CDR2 SNEGSKA (reference sequence). Trimming removed 6 bases from V and 0 bases from J, with 12 bases in between. The CDR3 spans 13 residues. DNA for the CDR3: TGCAGTGCCCCTACGGGGGACTCCTACGAGCAGTACTTC. Its translation is CSAPTGDSYEQYF.

At least ten counts were recorded for this clonotype. J is TRBJ1-2 and V is TRBV5-1; a weak D match, TRBD1 (6 bases). The CDR3 has 15 amino acids. Germline V gives CDR1 SGHRS, CDR2 YFSETQ. V dropped 3 bases and J dropped 0 bases, with 12 bases sitting between them. Here the CDR3 DNA reads TGCGCCAGCAGCTCAGGGGTCAGAGCTAACTATGGCTACACCTTC. Its protein is CASSSGVRANYGYTF.

In its sample, this clonotype was seen many times. The chain combines TRBV6-5 with TRBJ2-2; the D gene is possibly TRBD2 (5 bases). The V end was cut by 0 bases, the J end by 4 bases, with 9 bases between. Germline V lookup: CDR1 MNHEY, CDR2 SVGAGI. CDR3 size: 15 residues. CDR3 amino acids: CASSYSGEGTGELFF. DNA of the CDR3: TGTGCCAGCAGTTACTCTGGCGAGGGCACCGGGGAGCTGTTTTTT.

This clonotype was seen ten or more times. The V gene is TRBV6-2 or TRBV6-3, the J gene TRBJ2-2; the match to TRBD2 covers 8 bases. This CDR3 contains 14 residues. Trimming removed 5 bases from V and 6 bases from J; junction bases left unmatched: 5. Germline V gene lookup returns CDR1 MNHEY and CDR2 SVGEGT. CDR3 amino acids: CASSNRGGSGELFF. The CDR3, as DNA: TGTGCCAGCAGTAACCGGGGGGGCTCCGGGGAGCTGTTTTTT.

This clonotype was detected only a few times. The chain uses TRBV5-1 and TRBJ2-3; D gene uncertain. V lost 2 bases and J lost 1, with 5 bases in between. Germline assignment: CDR1 SGHRS and CDR2 YFSETQ. The CDR3 consists of 13 residues. CDR3: CASSFSGTDTQYF. As DNA, the CDR3 is TGCGCCAGCAGCTTCAGCGGCACAGATACGCAGTATTTT.

This clonotype showed up just a few times. At one end, the junction sequence differs from germline, possibly due to a read error. The genes are TRBV20-1 and TRBJ1-6; a weak D match, TRBD1 (6 bases). The length of the CDR3 is 15 residues. CDR1 and CDR2 from the germline V gene are DFQATT and SNEGSKA (reference sequence). This CDR3 reads CSARNRDHNNSPLNF. Here the CDR3 DNA reads TGCAGTGCCAGGAACAGGGACCACAATAATTCACCCCTCAACTTT.

The sample holds many counts of this clonotype. The chain is built from TRBV14 and TRBJ1-2; D might be TRBD1 (5 bases). The CDR3 totals 15 residues. V was pared by 4 bases and J by 4 bases, with 16 bases between. The germline CDR1 and CDR2 sequences are SGHDN and FVKESK. In nucleotides, the CDR3 is TGTGCCAGCAGCCCCGGGGACCGACTCAGCTATGGCTACACCTTC. Translated: CASSPGDRLSYGYTF.

The sample holds many counts of this clonotype. The V call is TRBV9, the J call TRBJ2-7; the D is unclear. Trimming left V 0 bases short and J 1 base short, with 11 bases between. Germline CDR1 is SGDLS and CDR2 is YYNGEE. The CDR3 spans 15 residues. The CDR3 spells CASSVGPAPSYEQYF. As DNA, the CDR3 is TGTGCCAGCAGCGTAGGGCCAGCCCCTTCCTACGAGCAGTACTTC. Together with reference TRBV9 and TRBJ2-7, the CDR3 gives the full variable domain: DSGVTQTPKHLITATGQRVTLRCSPRSGDLSVYWYQQSLDQGLQFLIQYYNGEERAKGNILERFSAQQFPDLHSELNLSSLELGDSALYFCASSVGPAPSYEQYFGPGTRLTVT.

This clonotype is judged medium-sized (0.01 to 0.1%). DNA for the CDR3: TGTGCCAGCAGCTTAGGTACCGGGGAGCTGTTTTTT. Residues: CASSLGTGELFF. V gene TRBV7-2 combines with J gene TRBJ2-2, with unresolved D. Germline assignment: CDR1 SGHTA and CDR2 FQGNSA. Trimming pared 1 base from V and 5 bases from J, leaving 2 bases between. The CDR3 is made up of 12 amino acids.

Ten or more counts support this clonotype. The chain recombines TRBV5-1 with TRBJ1-4; 7 nucleotides agree with TRBD1. Looked up from germline, CDR1 is SGHRS and CDR2 is YFSETQ. J lost 7 bases, V lost 2 bases, and 8 bases had no gene match. This CDR3 region has 15 residues. The CDR3 sequence is CASSLTGTAGEKLFF. The CDR3 region has the DNA TGCGCCAGCAGCTTAACCGGGACAGCTGGTGAAAAACTGTTTTTT.

In this sample, this clonotype turned up many times. V is TRBV6-2 or TRBV6-3 and J is TRBJ2-3; no clear D gene. Deletions cut 0 bases from V and 3 bases from J, with 7 bases between. The CDR3 extends over 14 amino acids. CDR1 is MNHEY and CDR2 is SVGEGT in the germline V gene. The CDR3 DNA reads as TGTGCCAGCAGTTACTCGATACGGACAGATACGCAGTATTTT. Its protein product is CASSYSIRTDTQYF.

Turning to this clonotype: A much larger clone sits a single nucleotide away, making a read error possible. As the CDR3 is not closed by the conserved phenylalanine or tryptophan, this likely results from a read error. The chain employs TRBV12-3 or TRBV12-4 and TRBJ2-1; no definite D call. Trimming cost V 5 bases and J 9 bases, with 14 bases left between them. This CDR3 is 13 amino acids long. The CDR3 DNA is TGTGCCAGCAGTGCCGCCCGGTTTGGTGAGCAGTTCTAC. The encoded protein is CASSAARFGEQFY.

This clonotype was counted many times. This rearrangement joins TRBV14 to TRBJ2-1; 9 nucleotides agree with TRBD2. In germline, CDR1 is SGHDN, CDR2 FVKESK. V was clipped by 11 bases and J by 4 bases; unmatched bases: 9. The CDR3 is made up of 14 amino acids. CDR3 residues: CARSLAGSYNEQFF. As DNA, the CDR3 is TGTGCCCGATCTCTAGCGGGATCTTACAATGAGCAGTTCTTC.

This clonotype was recorded at least ten times. The rearrangement links TRBV20-1 to TRBJ1-5, with TRBD1 identical over 7 bases. Germline values: CDR1 DFQATT, CDR2 SNEGSKA (reference sequence). V gave up 0 bases and J gave up 6 bases; unmatched junction bases: 11. The CDR3 has 16 residues. The CDR3 protein is CSAREARQGGGQPQHF. For the CDR3, the DNA is TGCAGTGCTAGAGAAGCCCGACAGGGAGGAGGTCAGCCCCAGCATTTT.

The rearrangement uses TRBV5-1 and TRBJ1-4; no firm D call. Germline V lookup: CDR1 SGHRS, CDR2 YFSETQ. The CDR3 sequence is 14 residues long. Between the trimmed V and J ends, which lost 3 bases and 5 bases, there was a span of 11 bases. CDR3 residues: CASSYSGFNEKLFF. For the CDR3, the DNA is TGCGCCAGCAGCTACTCCGGATTCAATGAAAAACTGTTTTTT. Complete variable domain (other parts from reference TRBV5-1 and TRBJ1-4): KAGVTQTPRYLIKTRGQQVTLSCSPISGHRSVSWYQQTPGQGLQFLFEYFSETQRNKGNFPGRFSGRQFSNSRSEMNVSTLELGDSALYLCASSYSGFNEKLFFGSGTQLSVL.

This clonotype showed up many times. V and J are TRBV20-1 and TRBJ2-4, with D perhaps matching TRBD2 (5 bases). CDR1 DFQATT and CDR2 SNEGSKA come from the germline V gene (reference sequence). The CDR3 has 13 residues. Trimming cost V 3 bases and J 8 bases, with 14 bases left between them. This CDR3 reads CSARGPEEDIQYF. In nucleotides, the CDR3 is TGCAGTGCTAGGGGCCCGGAGGAGGACATTCAGTACTTC.

The chain is built from TRBV18 and TRBJ1-1, with D maybe TRBD1 (5 bases). V gave up 3 bases and J gave up 1 base, with 12 bases separating them. Germline V gives CDR1 KGHSH, CDR2 LQKENI. The CDR3 spans 15 residues. CDR3 in amino acids: CASSPGRQKNTEAFF. Written as DNA, the CDR3 is TGTGCCAGCTCACCCGGCAGACAGAAGAACACTGAAGCTTTCTTT.

For this clonotype: One end of the junction fails to match germline, which may point to a read error. The chain has TRBV5-1 and TRBJ1-5, with D unresolved. This CDR3 has 15 amino acids. Per the germline V gene, CDR1 is SGHRS and CDR2 is YFSETQ. CDR3 protein: CASSLDVSQNQPQNF. Written as DNA, the CDR3 is TGCGCCAGCAGCTTGGATGTGTCCCAGAATCAGCCCCAGAATTTT.

This clonotype was seen at least ten times. CDR3 region: CASSPGQGGTEAFF. CDR3 sequence (DNA): TGCGCCAGCAGCCCAGGACAGGGGGGGACTGAAGCTTTCTTT. The V and J genes are TRBV5-1 and TRBJ1-1, with TRBD1 matching over 10 bases. Germline CDR1 and CDR2: SGHRS and YFSETQ. Trimming took 4 bases from V and 5 from J; bases not matched to a gene: 5. This CDR3 has 14 amino acids.

There are many counts of this clonotype. This sequence joins TRBV18 and TRBJ2-5; D unclear. Germline V gene data show CDR1 as KGHSH and CDR2 as LQKENI. The CDR3 extends over 13 amino acids. With 2 bases removed from V and 4 bases from J, the gap between germline ends came to 8 bases. This CDR3 reads CASSPMVAETQYF. Here the CDR3 DNA reads TGTGCCAGCTCACCAATGGTAGCAGAGACCCAGTACTTC.

This clonotype was detected many times. The chain has TRBV4-3 and TRBJ2-5; 11 positions agree with TRBD2. Germline V gene lookup returns CDR1 LGHNA and CDR2 YSLEER. The CDR3 sequence is 16 residues long. V lost 4 bases and J lost 2; bases outside the gene matches: 6. The CDR3 region is CASSLTGTSGQETQYF. Written as DNA, the CDR3 is TGCGCCAGCAGCCTTACCGGGACTAGCGGACAAGAGACCCAGTACTTC.

This clonotype was found many times. The genes are TRBV4-1 and TRBJ1-5; D call uncertain. Trimming took 0 bases from V and 0 from J, leaving 12 bases between them. Looked up from germline, CDR1 is MGHRA and CDR2 is YSYEKL. The CDR3 is 17 amino acids. The CDR3, as DNA: TGCGCCAGCAGCCAAGATTTTGCAGGTAATAGCAATCAGCCCCAGCATTTT. Its translation: CASSQDFAGNSNQPQHF.